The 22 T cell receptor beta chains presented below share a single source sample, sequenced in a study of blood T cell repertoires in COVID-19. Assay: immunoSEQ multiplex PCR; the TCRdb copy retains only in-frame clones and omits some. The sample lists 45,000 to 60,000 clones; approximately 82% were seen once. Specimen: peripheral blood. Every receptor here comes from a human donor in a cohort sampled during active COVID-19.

The CDR3 coding sequence is TGTGCCAGCAGCTTGAGAACCCAGGGGGCGGACGGCTACACCTTC. It specifies CASSLRTQGADGYTF. The chain carries TRBV7-2 and TRBJ1-2, with 8 bases identical to TRBD1. Trimming took 3 bases from V and 8 from J; bases not matched to a gene: 11. The CDR3 has 15 amino acids. Germline lookup yields CDR1 SGHTA and CDR2 FQGNSA.

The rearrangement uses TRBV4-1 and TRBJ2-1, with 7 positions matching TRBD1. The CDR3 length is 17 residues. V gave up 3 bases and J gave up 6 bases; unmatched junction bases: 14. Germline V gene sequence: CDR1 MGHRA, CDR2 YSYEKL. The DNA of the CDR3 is TGCGCCAGCAGCCACCGAATTATTACAGGGGTCGGCAATGAGCAGTTCTTC. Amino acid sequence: CASSHRIITGVGNEQFF.

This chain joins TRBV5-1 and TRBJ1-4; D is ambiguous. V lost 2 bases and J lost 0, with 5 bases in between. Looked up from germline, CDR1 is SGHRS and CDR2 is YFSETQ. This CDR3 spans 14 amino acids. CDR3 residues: CASSFGATNEKLFF. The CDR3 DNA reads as TGCGCCAGCAGCTTCGGAGCAACTAATGAAAAACTGTTTTTT.

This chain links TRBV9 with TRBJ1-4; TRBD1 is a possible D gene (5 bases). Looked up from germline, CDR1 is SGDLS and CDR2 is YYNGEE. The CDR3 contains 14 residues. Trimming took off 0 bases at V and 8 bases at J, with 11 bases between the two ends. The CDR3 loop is CASSVGTGGEKLFF. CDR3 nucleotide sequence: TGTGCCAGCAGCGTAGGAACAGGTGGGGAAAAACTGTTTTTT.

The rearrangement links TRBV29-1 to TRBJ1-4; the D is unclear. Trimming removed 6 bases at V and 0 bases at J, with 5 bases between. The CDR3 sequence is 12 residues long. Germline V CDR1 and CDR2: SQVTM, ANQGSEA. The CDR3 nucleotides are TGCAGCGTATCTGCAACTAATGAAAAACTGTTTTTT. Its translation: CSVSATNEKLFF.

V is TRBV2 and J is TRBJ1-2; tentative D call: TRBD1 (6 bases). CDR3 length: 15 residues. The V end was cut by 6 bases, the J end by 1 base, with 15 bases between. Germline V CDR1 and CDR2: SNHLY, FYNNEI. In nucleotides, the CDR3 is TGTGCCAGCAGGGCAGGACAGATGTTTAACTATGGCTACACCTTC. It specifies CASRAGQMFNYGYTF.

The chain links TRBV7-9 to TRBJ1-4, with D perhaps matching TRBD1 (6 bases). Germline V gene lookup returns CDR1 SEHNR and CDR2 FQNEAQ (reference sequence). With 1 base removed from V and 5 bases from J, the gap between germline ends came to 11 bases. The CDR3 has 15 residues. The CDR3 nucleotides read TGTGCCAGCAGCTTAGACTGGGGGCAGAATGAAAAACTGTTTTTT. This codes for CASSLDWGQNEKLFF.

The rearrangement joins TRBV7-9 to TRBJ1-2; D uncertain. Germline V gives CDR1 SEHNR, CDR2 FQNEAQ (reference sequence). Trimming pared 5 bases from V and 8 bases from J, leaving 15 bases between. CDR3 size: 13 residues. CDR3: CASSPLRGGGYTF. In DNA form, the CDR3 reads TGTGCCAGCAGCCCCCTGCGGGGTGGAGGCTACACCTTC.

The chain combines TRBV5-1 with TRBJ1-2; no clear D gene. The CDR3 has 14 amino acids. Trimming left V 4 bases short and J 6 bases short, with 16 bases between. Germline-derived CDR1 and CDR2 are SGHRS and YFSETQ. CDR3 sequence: CASSPFGAVDGYTF. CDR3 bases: TGCGCCAGCAGCCCCTTTGGAGCGGTGGATGGCTACACCTTC. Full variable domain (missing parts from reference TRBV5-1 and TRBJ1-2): KAGVTQTPRYLIKTRGQQVTLSCSPISGHRSVSWYQQTPGQGLQFLFEYFSETQRNKGNFPGRFSGRQFSNSRSEMNVSTLELGDSALYLCASSPFGAVDGYTFGSGTRLTVV.

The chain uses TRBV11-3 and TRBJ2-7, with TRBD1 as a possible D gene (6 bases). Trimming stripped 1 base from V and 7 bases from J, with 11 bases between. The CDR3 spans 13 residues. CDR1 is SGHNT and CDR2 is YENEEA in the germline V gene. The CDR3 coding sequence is TGTGCCAGCAGCTTAGCTCCTGACAGGGAGCAGTACTTC. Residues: CASSLAPDREQYF.

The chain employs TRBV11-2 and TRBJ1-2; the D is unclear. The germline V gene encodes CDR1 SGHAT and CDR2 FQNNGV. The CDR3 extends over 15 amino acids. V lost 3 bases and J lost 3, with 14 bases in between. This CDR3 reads CASSLGGLEDYGYTF. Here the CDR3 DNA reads TGTGCCAGCAGCTTGGGCGGGTTGGAGGACTATGGCTACACCTTC.

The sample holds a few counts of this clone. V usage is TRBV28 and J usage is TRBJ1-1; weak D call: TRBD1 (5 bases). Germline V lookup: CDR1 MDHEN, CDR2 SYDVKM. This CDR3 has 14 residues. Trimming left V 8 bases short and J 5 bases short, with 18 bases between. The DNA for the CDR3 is TGTGCCAGCGAAGGGGTTCGAAGGGGAACTGAAGCTTTCTTT. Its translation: CASEGVRRGTEAFF. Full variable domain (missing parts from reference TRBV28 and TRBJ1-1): DVKVTQSSRYLVKRTGEKVFLECVQDMDHENMFWYRQDPGLGLRLIYFSYDVKMKEKGDIPEGYSVSREKKERFSLILESASTNQTSMYLCASEGVRRGTEAFFGQGTRLTVV.

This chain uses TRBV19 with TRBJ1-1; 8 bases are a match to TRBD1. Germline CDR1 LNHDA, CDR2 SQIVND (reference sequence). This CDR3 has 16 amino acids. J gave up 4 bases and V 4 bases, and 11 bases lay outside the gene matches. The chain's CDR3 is CASSKGGGTGITEAFF. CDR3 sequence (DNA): TGTGCCAGTAGTAAAGGTGGGGGGACAGGCATCACTGAAGCTTTCTTT.

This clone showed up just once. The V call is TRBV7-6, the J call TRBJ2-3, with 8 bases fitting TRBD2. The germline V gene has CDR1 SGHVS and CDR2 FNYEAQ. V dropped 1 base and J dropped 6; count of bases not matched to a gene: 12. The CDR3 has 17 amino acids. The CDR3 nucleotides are TGTGCCAGCAGCTTAGATCCCCGCGGGGGGCTAAGTGATACGCAGTATTTT. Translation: CASSLDPRGGLSDTQYF.

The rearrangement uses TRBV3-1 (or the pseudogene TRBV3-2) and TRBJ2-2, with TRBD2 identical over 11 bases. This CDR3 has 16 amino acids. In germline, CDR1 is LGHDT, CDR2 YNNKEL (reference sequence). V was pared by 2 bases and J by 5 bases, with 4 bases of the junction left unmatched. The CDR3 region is CASSQRRTSGTGELFF. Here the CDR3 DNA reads TGTGCCAGCAGCCAACGACGGACTAGCGGGACCGGGGAGCTGTTTTTT.

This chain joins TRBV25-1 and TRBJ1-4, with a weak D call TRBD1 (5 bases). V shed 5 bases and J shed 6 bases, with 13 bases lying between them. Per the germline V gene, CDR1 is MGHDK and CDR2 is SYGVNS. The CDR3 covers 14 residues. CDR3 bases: TGTGCCAGCAGTCGCCCGGGGGAGGATGAAAAACTGTTTTTT. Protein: CASSRPGEDEKLFF.

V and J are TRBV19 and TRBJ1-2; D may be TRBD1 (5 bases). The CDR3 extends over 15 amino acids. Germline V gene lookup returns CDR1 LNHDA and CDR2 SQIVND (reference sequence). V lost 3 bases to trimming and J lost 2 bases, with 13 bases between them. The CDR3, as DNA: TGTGCCAGTAGTATCGACCGGGGGGAGAACTATGGCTACACCTTC. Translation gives CASSIDRGENYGYTF.

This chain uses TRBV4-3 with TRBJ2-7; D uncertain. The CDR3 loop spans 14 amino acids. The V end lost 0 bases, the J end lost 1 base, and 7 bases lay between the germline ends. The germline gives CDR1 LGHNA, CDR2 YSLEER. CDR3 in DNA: TGCGCCAGCAGCCAAGAATCGGGTTCCTACGAGCAGTACTTC. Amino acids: CASSQESGSYEQYF.

In nucleotides, the CDR3 is TGTGCCAGCAGCACGGGACACCTGAACACTGAAGCTTTCTTT. The encoded protein is CASSTGHLNTEAFF. This chain links TRBV6-5 with TRBJ1-1, with a tentative D call TRBD1 (6 bases). CDR3 length: 14 amino acids. V was trimmed by 6 bases and J by 0 bases, leaving 11 bases between them. Germline V lookup: CDR1 MNHEY, CDR2 SVGAGI.

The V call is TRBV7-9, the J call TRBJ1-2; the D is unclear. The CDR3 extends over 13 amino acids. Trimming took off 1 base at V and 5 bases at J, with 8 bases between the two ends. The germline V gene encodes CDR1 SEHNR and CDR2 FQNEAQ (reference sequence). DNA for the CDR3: TGTGCCAGCAGCTTAGTTGCCGCGTATGGCTACACCTTC. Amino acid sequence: CASSLVAAYGYTF.

This CDR3 is CASSRQGATEAFF. The CDR3 DNA follows: TGTGCCAGCAGTCGACAGGGGGCCACTGAAGCTTTCTTT. The chain couples TRBV6-6 to TRBJ1-1, with 10 bases identical to TRBD1. There are 13 residues in the CDR3. Germline CDR1 is MNHNY and CDR2 is SVGAGI (reference sequence). The junction had 1 base not matched to a gene; V was cut back by 5 bases and J by 4 bases.

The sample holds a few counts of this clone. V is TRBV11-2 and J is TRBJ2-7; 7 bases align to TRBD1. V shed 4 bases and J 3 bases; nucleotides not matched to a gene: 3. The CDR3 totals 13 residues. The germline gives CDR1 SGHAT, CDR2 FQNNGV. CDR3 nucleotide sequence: TGTGCCAGCAGCTCGACAGGGATCTACGAGCAGTACTTC. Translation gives CASSSTGIYEQYF.